This is a list of T cell receptor beta chains from one sample in a study of T cell responses to AZD1222 COVID-19 vaccine. Only in-frame clones appear in the TCRdb table, and some are missing; sequencing was by immunoSEQ multiplex PCR. The sample lists 130,000 or so clones, 88% occurring once. The sample in question was peripheral blood, obtained 28 days after the second AZD1222 dose. The source is an adult who received the AZD1222 COVID-19 vaccine. Both conserved end residues are part of each CDR3. The D gene is left open where the match is weak. Clone size is not always given. Where it is, it says once, few, many or a class for expanded clones.

CDR3nt: TGTGCCAGTAGTAGGAGCGAGGGCGAGCAGTTCTTC; CDR3aa: CASSRSEGEQFF; abundance: few; j_gene: TRBJ2-1; d_gene: NA; v_gene: TRBV19
CDR3nt: TGTGCCAGCAGCGTAGCTGGGAATCAGCCCCAGCATTTT; CDR3aa: CASSVAGNQPQHF; abundance: NA; j_gene: TRBJ1-5; d_gene: NA; v_gene: TRBV9
CDR3nt: TGCGCCAGCAGCTCCGGGACAGGAGGGCCGAACACCGGGGAGCTGTTTTTT; CDR3aa: CASSSGTGGPNTGELFF; abundance: NA; j_gene: TRBJ2-2; d_gene: TRBD1; v_gene: TRBV5-1
CDR3nt: TGCGCCAGCAGAACGATTGTGACTAGCGGGAGCGGTGAGCAGTACTTC; CDR3aa: CASRTIVTSGSGEQYF; abundance: NA; j_gene: TRBJ2-7; d_gene: TRBD2; v_gene: TRBV4-1
CDR3nt: TGTGCCAGCAGGGACAGGGTATATGGCTACACCTTC; CDR3aa: CASRDRVYGYTF; abundance: NA; j_gene: TRBJ1-2; d_gene: TRBD1; v_gene: TRBV6-5
CDR3nt: TGTGCCAGCAGCCAAGATGAGGCCCCCTCATATCAGCCCCAGCATTTT; CDR3aa: CASSQDEAPSYQPQHF; abundance: NA; j_gene: TRBJ1-5; d_gene: NA; v_gene: TRBV4-2
CDR3nt: TGTGCCAGCAGCCTCGTGGGTGCCGGCGGGTCACCCCTCCACTTT; CDR3aa: CASSLVGAGGSPLHF; abundance: NA; j_gene: TRBJ1-6; d_gene: NA; v_gene: TRBV14
CDR3nt: TGTGCCAGCAGTTTTCATAATGAAAAACTGTTTTTT; CDR3aa: CASSFHNEKLFF; abundance: NA; j_gene: TRBJ1-4; d_gene: NA; v_gene: TRBV28
CDR3nt: TGTGCCAGCAGTCCCAAAGAAGGGTTCATGAACACTGAAGCTTTCTTT; CDR3aa: CASSPKEGFMNTEAFF; abundance: NA; j_gene: TRBJ1-1; d_gene: NA; v_gene: TRBV6-2/TRBV6-3
CDR3nt: TGCGCCAGCAGCACCCTGGACGGCGGTCTTGAAGCTTTCTTT; CDR3aa: CASSTLDGGLEAFF; abundance: NA; j_gene: TRBJ1-1; d_gene: NA; v_gene: TRBV5-1
CDR3nt: TGTGCCTATTCACCCCGAGGGGGACAGTCTACCGGGGAGCTGTTTTTT; CDR3aa: CAYSPRGGQSTGELFF; abundance: NA; j_gene: TRBJ2-2; d_gene: TRBD1; v_gene: TRBV28
CDR3nt: TGTGCCTGGACCAGGGAGGGAATGCAGTATTTT; CDR3aa: CAWTREGMQYF; abundance: NA; j_gene: TRBJ2-3; d_gene: TRBD2; v_gene: TRBV30
CDR3nt: TGCAGCGCTGGGACAGGTGCAACTAATGAAAAACTGTTTTTT; CDR3aa: CSAGTGATNEKLFF; abundance: NA; j_gene: TRBJ1-4; d_gene: TRBD1; v_gene: TRBV29-1
CDR3nt: TGCAGCGTTGATAAGGGTAGAACCGGGGAGCTGTTTTTT; CDR3aa: CSVDKGRTGELFF; abundance: NA; j_gene: TRBJ2-2; d_gene: NA; v_gene: TRBV29-1
CDR3nt: TGTGCCAGCAGTCGGATGGGACGGGGCACCGGGGAGCTGTTTTTT; CDR3aa: CASSRMGRGTGELFF; abundance: NA; j_gene: TRBJ2-2; d_gene: NA; v_gene: TRBV6-6
CDR3nt: TGTGCCAGCAGCCAAGATACGGACAGTGCGAGCTCTGGAAACACCATATATTTT; CDR3aa: CASSQDTDSASSGNTIYF; abundance: NA; j_gene: TRBJ1-3; d_gene: NA; v_gene: TRBV7-6
CDR3nt: TGCGCCAGCAGCCCGAGGCCGGGCCTTAATTCACCCCTCCACTTT; CDR3aa: CASSPRPGLNSPLHF; abundance: few; j_gene: TRBJ1-6; d_gene: NA; v_gene: TRBV5-1
CDR3nt: TGTGCAAGTCGCACTCCGGGACAGGGTTACGAGCAGTACTTC; CDR3aa: CASRTPGQGYEQYF; abundance: NA; j_gene: TRBJ2-7; d_gene: NA; v_gene: TRBV12-2
CDR3nt: TGTGCCAGCAGCTTCGAGGCCGGGGAGCTGTTTTTT; CDR3aa: CASSFEAGELFF; abundance: NA; j_gene: TRBJ2-2; d_gene: NA; v_gene: TRBV11-3
CDR3nt: TGTGCCAGCAGCTTTTCGGCGGGCGCATATCGCACAGATACGCAGTATTTT; CDR3aa: CASSFSAGAYRTDTQYF; abundance: once; j_gene: TRBJ2-3; d_gene: NA; v_gene: TRBV7-2
CDR3nt: TGTGCCAGCAGTCCGTGGGCGGGTGAGCAGTACTTC; CDR3aa: CASSPWAGEQYF; abundance: NA; j_gene: TRBJ2-7; d_gene: NA; v_gene: TRBV27
CDR3nt: TGTGCCAGCAGCCCGAACTTTGATCAGCCCCAGCATTTT; CDR3aa: CASSPNFDQPQHF; abundance: NA; j_gene: TRBJ1-5; d_gene: NA; v_gene: TRBV7-3
CDR3nt: TGTGCCAGCAGCATGGGACAAACCTATGGCTACACCTTC; CDR3aa: CASSMGQTYGYTF; abundance: NA; j_gene: TRBJ1-2; d_gene: NA; v_gene: TRBV7-8
CDR3nt: TGTGCCAGCAGTCCACCCGGGGGGACTACTAACTATGGCTACACCTTC; CDR3aa: CASSPPGGTTNYGYTF; abundance: NA; j_gene: TRBJ1-2; d_gene: NA; v_gene: TRBV13
CDR3nt: TGTGCCACCAGCAGAGATAGGGGCGGCCAAGAGACCCAGTACTTC; CDR3aa: CATSRDRGGQETQYF; abundance: NA; j_gene: TRBJ2-5; d_gene: NA; v_gene: TRBV15
CDR3nt: TGTGCCAGCAGTTACGCGGGGGAGAGGTGGGAGCAGTACTTC; CDR3aa: CASSYAGERWEQYF; abundance: NA; j_gene: TRBJ2-7; d_gene: TRBD2; v_gene: TRBV6-2/TRBV6-3
CDR3nt: TGTGCCAGCAGCTTACCGAACACCGGGGAGCTGTTTTTT; CDR3aa: CASSLPNTGELFF; abundance: NA; j_gene: TRBJ2-2; d_gene: NA; v_gene: TRBV7-8